A selection of T cell receptor beta chains follows, all from one sample in a study of blood T cell repertoires in COVID-19. The method was immunoSEQ multiplex PCR; TCRdb's version includes in-frame clones alone and lacks a portion of them. The sample includes 95,000 to 100,000 clones, around 87% seen only once; the top ten take around a tenth. Sample: peripheral blood. Every receptor here comes from a woman aged 25 to 39 with acute or convalescent COVID-19. Each CDR3 is given with its conserved first and last residue. Each record gives: J gene, D gene, clone size, V gene, CDR3 protein, CDR3 DNA. A D gene is named only where the DNA matches it firmly. The listing skips clone size in some rows; elsewhere it reads once, few, many or a size class.

j_gene: TRBJ1-2; d_gene: TRBD1; abundance: .; v_gene: TRBV20-1; CDR3aa: CSASPPGQFYGYTF; CDR3nt: TGCAGTGCTAGTCCCCCGGGACAGTTCTATGGCTACACCTTC
j_gene: TRBJ1-1; d_gene: .; abundance: .; v_gene: TRBV28; CDR3aa: CASSLKSGIGRTNTEAFF; CDR3nt: TGTGCCAGCAGTTTGAAATCGGGGATAGGGAGGACGAACACTGAAGCTTTCTTT
j_gene: TRBJ1-1; d_gene: .; abundance: few; v_gene: TRBV28; CDR3aa: CASTVPGGTDSEAFF; CDR3nt: TGTGCCAGCACCGTTCCTGGGGGGACTGACTCTGAAGCTTTCTTT
j_gene: TRBJ2-3; d_gene: .; abundance: .; v_gene: TRBV6-5; CDR3aa: CASAGRDITDTQYF; CDR3nt: TGTGCCAGTGCGGGGCGGGATATAACAGATACGCAGTATTTT
j_gene: TRBJ1-5; d_gene: .; abundance: .; v_gene: TRBV9; CDR3aa: CASSVGGVGNQPQHF; CDR3nt: TGTGCCAGCAGCGTCGGCGGGGTAGGCAATCAGCCCCAGCATTTT
j_gene: TRBJ2-7; d_gene: TRBD2; abundance: .; v_gene: TRBV28; CDR3aa: CATKGGFYEQYF; CDR3nt: TGTGCCACCAAGGGAGGGTTCTACGAGCAGTACTTC
j_gene: TRBJ1-5; d_gene: .; abundance: once; v_gene: TRBV6-1; CDR3aa: CASSEGAVQPQHF; CDR3nt: TGTGCCAGCAGTGAAGGGGCCGTTCAGCCCCAGCATTTT
j_gene: TRBJ1-2; d_gene: TRBD1; abundance: .; v_gene: TRBV7-9; CDR3aa: CASSPDRGAGGYTF; CDR3nt: TGTGCCAGCAGCCCGGACAGGGGAGCCGGTGGCTACACCTTC
j_gene: TRBJ2-1; d_gene: .; abundance: .; v_gene: TRBV7-9; CDR3aa: CASSSGGNEQFF; CDR3nt: TGTGCCAGCAGCTCAGGAGGGAATGAGCAGTTCTTC
j_gene: TRBJ1-2; d_gene: .; abundance: .; v_gene: TRBV9; CDR3aa: CASSATANYGYTF; CDR3nt: TGTGCCAGCAGCGCGACAGCTAACTATGGCTACACCTTC
j_gene: TRBJ1-5; d_gene: TRBD1; abundance: .; v_gene: TRBV3-1/TRBV3-2; CDR3aa: CASSRQGAYQPQHF; CDR3nt: TGTGCCAGCAGCCGACAGGGGGCCTATCAGCCCCAGCATTTT
j_gene: TRBJ2-7; d_gene: TRBD1; abundance: once; v_gene: TRBV29-1; CDR3aa: CSAGDRSYEQYF; CDR3nt: TGCAGCGCAGGGGACAGATCCTACGAGCAGTACTTC
j_gene: TRBJ2-3; d_gene: .; abundance: .; v_gene: TRBV2; CDR3aa: CASTYADTQYF; CDR3nt: TGTGCCAGCACCTACGCGGATACGCAGTATTTT
j_gene: TRBJ2-5; d_gene: .; abundance: .; v_gene: TRBV25-1; CDR3aa: CASSVRGLWIGTQETQYF; CDR3nt: TGTGCCAGCAGTGTTAGGGGTTTGTGGATAGGAACCCAAGAGACCCAGTACTTC
j_gene: TRBJ2-7; d_gene: .; abundance: .; v_gene: TRBV28; CDR3aa: CASSTNTAYEQYF; CDR3nt: TGTGCCAGCAGTACCAACACCGCCTACGAGCAGTACTTC
j_gene: TRBJ2-3; d_gene: TRBD2; abundance: .; v_gene: TRBV5-1; CDR3aa: CASNPGGGTDTQYF; CDR3nt: TGCGCCAGCAACCCGGGAGGGGGAACAGATACGCAGTATTTT
j_gene: TRBJ1-5; d_gene: TRBD1; abundance: once; v_gene: TRBV19; CDR3aa: CASRMDRGNQPQHF; CDR3nt: TGTGCCAGTAGGATGGACAGGGGCAATCAGCCCCAGCATTTT
j_gene: TRBJ2-3; d_gene: TRBD2; abundance: .; v_gene: TRBV7-8; CDR3aa: CASSWSSGKTLLGYF; CDR3nt: TGTGCCAGCAGCTGGTCTAGCGGCAAGACGCTTTTGGGGTATTTT
j_gene: TRBJ1-3; d_gene: .; abundance: .; v_gene: TRBV6-6; CDR3aa: CASSYSAEISGNTIYF; CDR3nt: TGTGCCAGCAGTTACTCGGCGGAAATCTCTGGAAACACCATATATTTT
j_gene: TRBJ1-2; d_gene: .; abundance: .; v_gene: TRBV5-6; CDR3aa: CASSRQLVNYGYTF; CDR3nt: TGTGCCAGCAGCCGACAGCTAGTCAACTATGGCTACACCTTC
j_gene: TRBJ2-5; d_gene: .; abundance: .; v_gene: TRBV11-3; CDR3aa: CASRIRGETQYF; CDR3nt: TGTGCCAGCAGAATACGGGGAGAGACCCAGTACTTC
j_gene: TRBJ2-2; d_gene: TRBD1; abundance: .; v_gene: TRBV9; CDR3aa: CASSPLLAGGTGELFF; CDR3nt: TGTGCCAGCAGCCCTCTGTTGGCAGGGGGCACCGGGGAGCTGTTTTTT
j_gene: TRBJ1-3; d_gene: .; abundance: .; v_gene: TRBV9; CDR3aa: CASSVGGRQAHSGNTIYF; CDR3nt: TGTGCCAGCAGCGTAGGAGGGCGACAGGCTCACTCTGGAAACACCATATATTTT
j_gene: TRBJ1-4; d_gene: .; abundance: .; v_gene: TRBV27; CDR3aa: CASGKGQTTNEKLFF; CDR3nt: TGTGCCAGCGGGAAAGGACAGACAACTAATGAAAAACTGTTTTTT
j_gene: TRBJ1-6; d_gene: .; abundance: once; v_gene: TRBV9; CDR3aa: CASSVGREPNTPLHF; CDR3nt: TGTGCCAGCAGCGTAGGGCGGGAGCCGAATACACCCCTCCACTTT
j_gene: TRBJ1-5; d_gene: .; abundance: .; v_gene: TRBV2; CDR3aa: CASARGFNQPQHF; CDR3nt: TGTGCCAGCGCCAGGGGTTTTAATCAGCCCCAGCATTTT